The 32 T cell receptor beta chains in this list originate from one sample, sequenced in a study of blood T cell repertoires in COVID-19. Data came from immunoSEQ multiplex PCR; TCRdb stores just in-frame clones and leaves some out. The profile covers 300,000 to 350,000 clones, with roughly 90% appearing a single time and around 4.5% taken by the ten largest. The sequencing sample was made of PBMCs or T cells enriched from blood (not recorded which). The receptors shown here come from a woman between 18 and 29 years old with acute COVID-19.

The V and J genes are TRBV11-3 and TRBJ2-7, with 9 positions matching TRBD1. The CDR3 is made up of 14 amino acids. V shed 3 bases, J shed 4 bases, and the junction held 4 bases outside the gene matches. CDR1 is SGHNT and CDR2 is YENEEA in the germline V gene. CDR3 in amino acids: CASSLGQGDYEQYF. The CDR3 nucleotides are TGTGCCAGCAGCTTGGGACAGGGAGATTACGAGCAGTACTTC.

The chain carries TRBV11-2 and TRBJ1-1; TRBD1 aligns across 8 bases. The ends lost 5 bases at V and 0 bases at J; junction bases unmatched: 8. CDR1 is SGHAT, CDR2 FQNNGV, per germline. The CDR3 is 16 residues long. CDR3 in amino acids: CASSHNRGGMNTEAFF. The DNA for the CDR3 is TGTGCCAGCAGCCATAACAGGGGGGGCATGAACACTGAAGCTTTCTTT. The full variable domain, its missing parts supplied by reference TRBV11-2 and TRBJ1-1, is EAGVAQSPRYKIIEKRQSVAFWCNPISGHATLYWYQQILGQGPKLLIQFQNNGVVDDSQLPKDRFSAERLKGVDSTLKIQPAKLEDSAVYLCASSHNRGGMNTEAFFGQGTRLTVV.

This clone turned up a few times. The rearrangement joins TRBV7-9 to TRBJ2-1, with 14 bases fitting TRBD2. Per germline, CDR1 SEHNR and CDR2 FQNEAQ (reference sequence). Trimming took 5 bases from V and 6 from J; bases not matched to a gene: 6. There are 16 residues in the CDR3. The CDR3 sequence: CASSPGTSGRINEQFF. As DNA, the CDR3 is TGTGCCAGCAGCCCAGGGACTAGCGGGAGAATCAATGAGCAGTTCTTC. Looking up the rest from reference TRBV7-9 and TRBJ2-1 gives the full variable domain: DTGVSQNPRHKITKRGQNVTFRCDPISEHNRLYWYRQTLGQGPEFLTYFQNEAQLEKSRLLSDRFSAERPKGSFSTLEIQRTEQGDSAMYLCASSPGTSGRINEQFFGPGTRLTVL.

The sample holds a few counts of this clone. The J gene is TRBJ1-1, the V gene TRBV13; D is ambiguous. Germline CDR1 and CDR2: PRHDT and FYEKMQ (reference sequence). V was pared by 1 base and J by 5 bases, with 11 bases between. There are 14 residues in the CDR3. CDR3 in DNA: TGTGCCAGCAGCTTAGAGGGAGGTTGGACTGAAGCTTTCTTT. Its translation: CASSLEGGWTEAFF.

This clone occurred once. This rearrangement joins TRBV7-9 to TRBJ2-7; 15 nucleotides line up with TRBD2. Germline V gene sequence: CDR1 SEHNR, CDR2 FQNEAQ (reference sequence). Losses at the gene ends were 4 bases for V and 1 base for J; bases not matched to a gene: 2. This CDR3 is 16 amino acids long. The CDR3, as DNA: TGTGCCAGCAGCTCTGGGACTAGCGGGAGGTCCTACGAGCAGTACTTC. Amino acids: CASSSGTSGRSYEQYF.

V gene TRBV30 combines with J gene TRBJ2-2; 8 nucleotides agree with TRBD2. The CDR3 sequence is 17 residues long. With V trimmed by 5 bases and J by 5 bases, 16 bases remained unmatched. From germline, CDR1 is GTSNPN and CDR2 SVGIG (reference sequence). CDR3 sequence (DNA): TGTGCCTGGTCAAGCGGGAGTTGGGGGAGCCGGACCGGGGAGCTGTTTTTT. Translation: CAWSSGSWGSRTGELFF.

Details on this clone: The sample holds other DNA sequences that translate to the same CDR3. The rearrangement joins TRBV30 to TRBJ1-5; D is undetermined. The CDR3 covers 12 residues. The ends were cut back, 2 bases at V and 4 bases at J, with 6 bases in the middle. Germline CDR1 GTSNPN, CDR2 SVGIG (reference sequence). CDR3 sequence: CAWSSGNQPQHF. For the CDR3, the DNA is TGTGCCTGGAGTTCGGGTAATCAGCCCCAGCATTTT.

This clone was observed a single time. CDR3 nucleotides: TGTGCCAGCAGTTTACTAGCGGGAGTGAACACCGGGGAGCTGTTTTTT. This gives the protein CASSLLAGVNTGELFF. The chain has TRBV27 and TRBJ2-2, with 10 bases lining up with TRBD2. The CDR3 covers 16 residues. The V and J ends lost 2 bases and 1 base, in that order; junction bases with no gene match: 1. Germline V gene data show CDR1 as MNHEY and CDR2 as SMNVEV (reference sequence).

The gene calls are TRBV19 and TRBJ2-5, with D perhaps TRBD1 (6 bases). The CDR3 is 16 residues long. With 5 bases removed from V and 3 bases from J, the gap between germline ends came to 19 bases. Germline V lookup: CDR1 LNHDA, CDR2 SQIVND (reference sequence). DNA of the CDR3: TGTGCCAGTAGTCTCCTCCCCGGGACACTGAAAGAGACCCAGTACTTC. It specifies CASSLLPGTLKETQYF.

The chain has TRBV6-5 and TRBJ1-4; no clear D. The V end lost 6 bases, the J end lost 7 bases, and 12 bases lay between the germline ends. The CDR3 sequence is 13 residues long. Looked up from germline, CDR1 is MNHEY and CDR2 is SVGAGI. CDR3 bases: TGTGCCAGCAGGGGAGCGGAAACTGAAAAACTGTTTTTT. Protein sequence: CASRGAETEKLFF.

This chain joins TRBV12-3 or TRBV12-4 and TRBJ2-3, with D perhaps matching TRBD2 (5 bases). V lost 4 bases to trimming and J lost 6 bases, with 8 bases between them. The CDR3 loop spans 12 amino acids. CDR3 nucleotides: TGTGCCAGCAGTTCCCGGGGTGATACGCAGTATTTT. Its protein product is CASSSRGDTQYF.

The chain couples TRBV9 to TRBJ2-1, with D possibly TRBD1 on 6 matching bases. The CDR3 consists of 16 residues. V lost 1 base and J 3 bases, leaving 14 bases between the germline ends. CDR1 is SGDLS and CDR2 is YYNGEE in the germline V gene. The CDR3 region has the DNA TGTGCCAGCAGCGTACGTGGGACACGCTACTACAATGAGCAGTTCTTC. Amino acid sequence: CASSVRGTRYYNEQFF.

The rearrangement uses TRBV3-1 (or the pseudogene TRBV3-2) and TRBJ1-4, with D maybe TRBD1 (5 bases). CDR3 length: 16 residues. Germline lookup yields CDR1 LGHDT and CDR2 YNNKEL (reference sequence). V was cut by 0 bases and J by 10 bases, with 18 bases left in between. CDR3 amino acids: CASSQDGANTPGKLFF. CDR3 nucleotide sequence: TGTGCCAGCAGCCAAGATGGGGCCAATACCCCTGGAAAACTGTTTTTT.

The chain links TRBV27 to TRBJ2-7; TRBD1 matches 11 bases. Germline V gives CDR1 MNHEY, CDR2 SMNVEV (reference sequence). J lost 5 bases, V lost 6 bases, and 3 bases had no gene match. The CDR3 is 13 residues long. CDR3 sequence reads: CASSRDRGNEQYF. In nucleotides, the CDR3 is TGTGCCAGCAGCCGGGACAGGGGGAACGAGCAGTACTTC.

The chain is built from TRBV6-5 and TRBJ2-7; TRBD2 is a possible D gene (6 bases). V lost 7 bases to trimming and J lost 4 bases, with 17 bases between them. Germline CDR1 is MNHEY and CDR2 is SVGAGI. The CDR3 sequence is 14 residues long. The CDR3 coding sequence is TGTGCCAGCAAGCTTGTAGCGGAGGGGTACGAGCAGTACTTC. It codes for CASKLVAEGYEQYF.

The rearrangement links TRBV9 to TRBJ1-2; D unresolved. The V end lost 3 bases, the J end lost 8 bases, and 8 bases lay between the germline ends. The germline V gene has CDR1 SGDLS and CDR2 YYNGEE. The CDR3 extends over 11 amino acids. This CDR3 is CASSALFGYTF. CDR3 DNA: TGTGCCAGCAGCGCCCTATTCGGCTACACCTTC.

The J gene is TRBJ1-5, the V gene TRBV5-5; TRBD1 is a possible D gene (5 bases). V shed 4 bases and J shed 5 bases, with 13 bases lying between them. CDR3 length: 14 amino acids. Germline loops: CDR1 SGHKS, CDR2 YYEKEE (reference sequence). DNA of the CDR3: TGTGCCAGCAGCCATCAGGGAGGAGATCAGCCCCAGCATTTT. Translation gives CASSHQGGDQPQHF.

The chain carries TRBV28 and TRBJ2-1; a possible D gene is TRBD1 (6 bases). CDR3 length equals 15 residues. The germline CDR1 and CDR2 sequences are MDHEN and SYDVKM. Trimming cost V 7 bases and J 1 base, with 14 bases left between them. In nucleotides, the CDR3 is TGTGCCAGCACCGCCGGGACAAATTCCTACAATGAGCAGTTCTTC. Encoded protein: CASTAGTNSYNEQFF.

This clone appeared a single time. The chain recombines TRBV28 with TRBJ1-2; 7 positions match TRBD1. Germline values: CDR1 MDHEN, CDR2 SYDVKM. Losses at the gene ends were 5 bases for V and 0 bases for J; bases not matched to a gene: 9. The CDR3 is made up of 16 amino acids. CDR3 bases: TGTGCCAGCAGTCTGGGACAGCTCCCATCTAACTATGGCTACACCTTC. Protein sequence: CASSLGQLPSNYGYTF.

This sequence joins TRBV28 and TRBJ1-2; D is undetermined. Germline V lookup: CDR1 MDHEN, CDR2 SYDVKM. Between the trimmed V and J ends, which lost 5 bases and 0 bases, there was a span of 10 bases. There are 14 residues in the CDR3. CDR3 in amino acids: CASSAPGTNYGYTF. The DNA of the CDR3 is TGTGCCAGCAGTGCCCCCGGTACTAACTATGGCTACACCTTC.

The CDR3 is CASSQEPGPYEQYF. DNA for the CDR3: TGCGCCAGCAGCCAAGAACCAGGGCCCTACGAGCAGTACTTC. The V call is TRBV4-1, the J call TRBJ2-7; D might be TRBD1 (5 bases). V was cut by 0 bases and J by 2 bases, with 8 bases left in between. Germline V gene sequence: CDR1 MGHRA, CDR2 YSYEKL. The CDR3 is made up of 14 amino acids.

The chain combines TRBV7-6 with TRBJ1-2, with 7 bases that match TRBD1. Looked up from germline, CDR1 is SGHVS and CDR2 is FNYEAQ. V shed 5 bases, J shed 4 bases, and the junction held 7 bases outside the gene matches. The CDR3 totals 14 residues. CDR3 bases: TGTGCCAGCAGCCTCGGTGGGGACAGCTATGGCTACACCTTC. It translates to CASSLGGDSYGYTF.

The J gene is TRBJ2-3, the V gene TRBV18; 8 bases agree with TRBD2. CDR3 length: 15 residues. The germline gives CDR1 KGHSH, CDR2 LQKENI. V shed 1 base and J 3 bases; nucleotides not matched to a gene: 3. Here the CDR3 reads CASSPLAGGTDTQYF. The CDR3 DNA is TGTGCCAGCTCACCACTTGCGGGAGGTACAGATACGCAGTATTTT.

This chain joins TRBV7-9 and TRBJ1-1; tentatively, D is TRBD1 (6 bases). Trimming left V 3 bases short and J 1 base short, with 9 bases between. CDR1 SEHNR and CDR2 FQNEAQ come from the germline V gene (reference sequence). This CDR3 has 14 residues. The CDR3 DNA follows: TGTGCCAGCAGCTTCAGACAGGAGAACACTGAAGCTTTCTTT. Translated, it gives CASSFRQENTEAFF.

This sequence joins TRBV28 and TRBJ2-1, with D hard to call. This CDR3 comprises 13 residues. CDR1 is MDHEN, CDR2 SYDVKM, per germline. V was trimmed by 6 bases and J by 8 bases, leaving 14 bases between them. The CDR3 nucleotides are TGTGCCAGCAGCCCTTATATGGGCGATGAGCAGTTCTTC. The encoded protein is CASSPYMGDEQFF.

The V call is TRBV7-2, the J call TRBJ1-5, with a tentative D call TRBD1 (5 bases). The germline V and J ends were trimmed by 3 bases and 4 bases, with 13 bases remaining between them. This CDR3 is built from 15 residues. Germline CDR1 SGHTA, CDR2 FQGNSA. The CDR3 region is CASSFDSQKNQPQHF. For the CDR3, the DNA is TGTGCCAGCAGCTTCGACAGCCAGAAAAATCAGCCCCAGCATTTT. The whole variable domain, remainder taken from reference TRBV7-2 and TRBJ1-5, is GAGVSQSPSNKVTEKGKDVELRCDPISGHTALYWYRQSLGQGLEFLIYFQGNSAPDKSGLPSDRFSAERTGGSVSTLTIQRTQQEDSAVYLCASSFDSQKNQPQHFGDGTRLSIL.

The rearrangement joins TRBV29-1 to TRBJ2-2, with TRBD2 identical over 7 bases. The CDR3 contains 15 residues. The junction had 8 bases not matched to a gene; V was cut back by 0 bases and J by 7 bases. Looked up from germline, CDR1 is SQVTM and CDR2 is ANQGSEA. CDR3 sequence reads: CSVEDRSGDIGELFF. CDR3 nucleotides: TGCAGCGTTGAAGACAGAAGCGGGGATATCGGGGAGCTGTTTTTT.

This chain links TRBV4-2 with TRBJ2-1; 7 positions agree with TRBD2. Trimming at V came to 1 base and at J to 7 bases, leaving 1 base not matched to a gene. This CDR3 has 13 residues. Germline V gene data show CDR1 as LGHNA and CDR2 as YNFKEQ. CDR3 bases: TGTGCCAGCAGCCAAGCGCGGGGGAATGAGCAGTTCTTC. The encoded protein is CASSQARGNEQFF.

The V call is TRBV5-1, the J call TRBJ2-7; D unresolved. The V gene's germline CDR1 is SGHRS and CDR2 YFSETQ. The V end lost 3 bases, the J end lost 6 bases, and 13 bases lay between the germline ends. The CDR3 has 13 residues. The CDR3 DNA reads TGCGCCAGCAGCTCGAAGATAGCTGGCGAGCAGTACTTC. The encoded protein is CASSSKIAGEQYF.

The genes are TRBV6-5 and TRBJ1-4; 7 nucleotides align to TRBD1. Germline loops: CDR1 MNHEY, CDR2 SVGAGI. V lost 6 bases, J lost 12 bases, and 13 bases stayed unmatched. The CDR3 length is 14 residues. The CDR3 is CASSSTGFNAELFF. As DNA, the CDR3 is TGTGCCAGCAGCTCGACAGGGTTCAATGCGGAACTGTTTTTT.

This rearrangement joins TRBV24-1 to TRBJ2-5, with 11 nucleotides matching TRBD1. Germline trimming cut 0 bases from V and 2 bases from J; bases unmatched to any gene: 4. The CDR3 extends over 17 amino acids. In germline, CDR1 is KGHDR, CDR2 SFDVKD. For the CDR3, the DNA is TGTGCCACCAGTGATTTGGGACAGGGGGCAAGGCAAGAGACCCAGTACTTC. Its translation is CATSDLGQGARQETQYF.

The chain joins TRBV28 to TRBJ1-5; a possible D gene is TRBD1 (6 bases). From germline, CDR1 is MDHEN and CDR2 SYDVKM. With 5 bases removed from V and 1 base from J, the gap between germline ends came to 15 bases. CDR3 size: 16 residues. CDR3 protein: CASSPLTGSSNQPQHF. As DNA, the CDR3 is TGTGCCAGCAGTCCCTTAACAGGGTCCAGCAATCAGCCCCAGCATTTT.